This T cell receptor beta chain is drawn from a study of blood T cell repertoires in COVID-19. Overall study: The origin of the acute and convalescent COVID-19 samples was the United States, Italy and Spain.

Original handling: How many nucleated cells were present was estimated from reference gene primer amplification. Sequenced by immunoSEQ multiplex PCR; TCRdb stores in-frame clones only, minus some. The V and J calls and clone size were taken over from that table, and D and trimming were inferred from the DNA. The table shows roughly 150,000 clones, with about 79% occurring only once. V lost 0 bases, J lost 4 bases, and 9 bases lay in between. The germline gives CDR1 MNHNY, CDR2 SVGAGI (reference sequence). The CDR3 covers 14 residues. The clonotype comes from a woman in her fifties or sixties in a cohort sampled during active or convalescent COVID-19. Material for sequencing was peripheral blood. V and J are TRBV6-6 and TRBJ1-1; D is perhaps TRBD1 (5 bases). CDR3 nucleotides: TGTGCCAGCAGTTACTCGTTGGGGGGCACTGAAGCTTTCTTT. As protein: CASSYSLGGTEAFF.